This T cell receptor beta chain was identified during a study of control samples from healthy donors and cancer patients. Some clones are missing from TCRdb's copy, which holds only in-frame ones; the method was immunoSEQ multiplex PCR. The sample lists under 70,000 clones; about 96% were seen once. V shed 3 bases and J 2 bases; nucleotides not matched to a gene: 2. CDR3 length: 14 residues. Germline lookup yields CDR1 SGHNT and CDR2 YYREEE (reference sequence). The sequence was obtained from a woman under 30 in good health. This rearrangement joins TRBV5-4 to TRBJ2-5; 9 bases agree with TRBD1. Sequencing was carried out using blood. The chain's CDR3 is CASSSGTGQETQYF. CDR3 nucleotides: TGTGCCAGCAGCTCGGGGACAGGGCAAGAGACCCAGTACTTC.